Listed below are T cell receptor beta chains from one sample, sequenced in a study of glioma-infiltrating T cells. MiXCR, run by TCRdb on the multiplex PCR reads, gives a single entry per CDR3 protein. The sample consists of about 140,000 distinct CDR3 sequences, roughly 43% of them appearing once. The sequencing input was glioma tissue, nonneoplastic brain tissue, or PBMCs (not recorded which). The source of these receptors is a human donor with low-grade glioma or glioblastoma, undergoing nonglioma brain surgery, or in good health (not recorded which). CDR3s include the opening cysteine and the closing phenylalanine or tryptophan. Each record gives: CDR3 protein, CDR3 DNA, V gene, clone size, J gene, D gene. The D gene is left open where the match is weak. Clone size is stated in some rows and not others, as once, few, many or a class when expanded.

CDR3aa: CASSQSSSFYRHF
CDR3nt: TGTGCCAGCAGCCAATCGTCAAGTTTCTACCGGCATTTT
v_gene: TRBV16
abundance: few
j_gene: TRBJ1-5
d_gene: -

CDR3aa: CASSQDVETGRSPLHF
CDR3nt: TGCGCCAGCAGCCAAGATGTGGAAACAGGGCGTTCACCCCTCCACTTT
v_gene: TRBV4-3
abundance: -
j_gene: TRBJ1-6
d_gene: -

CDR3aa: CATLLREAKGNTIYF
CDR3nt: TGTGCCACCCTTTTAAGAGAGGCTAAAGGAAACACCATATATTTT
v_gene: TRBV24-1
abundance: -
j_gene: TRBJ1-3
d_gene: -

CDR3aa: CTSSQQGGDTQYF
CDR3nt: TGCACCAGCAGCCAGCAGGGGGGAGATACGCAGTATTTT
v_gene: TRBV4-1
abundance: few
j_gene: TRBJ2-3
d_gene: -

CDR3aa: CASRTRGASSYNSPLHF
CDR3nt: TGTGCCAGCAGGACGAGGGGGGCCAGCTCCTATAATTCACCCCTCCACTTT
v_gene: TRBV6-1
abundance: few
j_gene: TRBJ1-6
d_gene: -

CDR3aa: CASSQSPGNTIYF
CDR3nt: TGCGCCAGCAGCCAATCTCCTGGAAACACCATATATTTT
v_gene: TRBV4-1
abundance: few
j_gene: TRBJ1-3
d_gene: -

CDR3aa: CASSERTIYGYTF
CDR3nt: TGTGCCAGCAGTGAAAGGACAATCTATGGCTACACCTTC
v_gene: TRBV6-1
abundance: -
j_gene: TRBJ1-2
d_gene: -

CDR3aa: CASSRDGRAKNIQYF
CDR3nt: TGTGCCAGCAGCCGAGACGGAAGGGCCAAAAACATTCAGTACTTC
v_gene: TRBV7-9
abundance: -
j_gene: TRBJ2-4
d_gene: -

CDR3aa: CSARPRLDRGETQYF
CDR3nt: TGCAGTGCTAGACCTCGATTGGACAGGGGAGAGACCCAGTACTTC
v_gene: TRBV20-1
abundance: -
j_gene: TRBJ2-5
d_gene: TRBD1

CDR3aa: CASSLSQVNTVAFF
CDR3nt: TGCGCCAGCAGTTTGTCACAGGTGAACACTGTAGCTTTCTTT
v_gene: TRBV28
abundance: -
j_gene: TRBJ1-1
d_gene: -

CDR3aa: CATRGKKDEQYF
CDR3nt: TGTGCCACGCGGGGTAAAAAAGACGAGCAGTACTTC
v_gene: TRBV18
abundance: -
j_gene: TRBJ2-7
d_gene: -

CDR3aa: CSAPGQRPTDTQYF
CDR3nt: TGCAGTGCCCCGGGACAACGGCCCACAGATACGCAGTATTTT
v_gene: TRBV20-1
abundance: once
j_gene: TRBJ2-3
d_gene: -

CDR3aa: CASSETGRGGTGELFF
CDR3nt: TGTGCCAGCAGTGAGACTGGCAGGGGAGGCACCGGGGAGCTGTTTTTT
v_gene: TRBV25-1
abundance: -
j_gene: TRBJ2-2
d_gene: -

CDR3aa: CASSSATTVATQYF
CDR3nt: TGTGCCAGCAGTTCCGCCACGACAGTAGCTACGCAGTATTTT
v_gene: TRBV28
abundance: -
j_gene: TRBJ2-3
d_gene: -

CDR3aa: CSARDILAGEASEQYF
CDR3nt: TGCAGTGCTAGAGATATCCTAGCGGGAGAAGCCTCCGAGCAGTACTTC
v_gene: TRBV20-1
abundance: many
j_gene: TRBJ2-7
d_gene: TRBD2

CDR3aa: CASSQGLGQGRNSPLHF
CDR3nt: TGCGCCAGCAGCCAAGGTCTCGGACAGGGGCGTAATTCACCCCTCCACTTT
v_gene: TRBV4-1
abundance: few
j_gene: TRBJ1-6
d_gene: TRBD1

CDR3aa: CASRKTGADTQYF
CDR3nt: TGTGCCAGCAGGAAAACAGGGGCAGATACGCAGTATTTT
v_gene: TRBV28
abundance: -
j_gene: TRBJ2-3
d_gene: TRBD1

CDR3aa: CASSQRAGLAETQYF
CDR3nt: TGCGCCAGCAGCCAGAGGGCGGGACTAGCAGAGACCCAGTACTTC
v_gene: TRBV4-3
abundance: -
j_gene: TRBJ2-5
d_gene: TRBD2

CDR3aa: CATSSHFRRGSYNEQFF
CDR3nt: TGTGCCACCAGCAGCCATTTTAGGAGGGGTTCGTACAATGAGCAGTTCTTC
v_gene: TRBV15
abundance: -
j_gene: TRBJ2-1
d_gene: -

CDR3aa: CASSLGTGRANEQFF
CDR3nt: TGTGCCAGCAGCTTAGGGACAGGGAGGGCCAATGAGCAGTTCTTC
v_gene: TRBV7-9
abundance: few
j_gene: TRBJ2-1
d_gene: -

CDR3aa: CASSFWKGSGGAHEQFF
CDR3nt: TGTGCCAGCAGTTTCTGGAAGGGTAGCGGGGGGGCACATGAGCAGTTCTTC
v_gene: TRBV28
abundance: -
j_gene: TRBJ2-1
d_gene: TRBD2

CDR3aa: CASSQDYKGFTQYF
CDR3nt: TGCGCCAGCAGCCAAGATTATAAAGGATTTACGCAGTATTTT
v_gene: TRBV4-1
abundance: few
j_gene: TRBJ2-3
d_gene: -

CDR3aa: CASSYRPRVNTEAFF
CDR3nt: TGTGCCAGTAGCTACCGTCCTCGGGTGAACACTGAAGCTTTCTTT
v_gene: TRBV19
abundance: -
j_gene: TRBJ1-1
d_gene: -

CDR3aa: CASSPVREGGYTF
CDR3nt: TGTGCCAGCTCGCCAGTGAGGGAGGGAGGCTACACCTTC
v_gene: TRBV18
abundance: -
j_gene: TRBJ1-2
d_gene: -

CDR3aa: CASSPKGQELSYEQYF
CDR3nt: TGTGCCAGCAGCCCAAAGGGACAGGAACTTTCCTACGAGCAGTACTTC
v_gene: TRBV7-2
abundance: -
j_gene: TRBJ2-7
d_gene: TRBD1

CDR3aa: CASSNRGAEAFF
CDR3nt: TGTGCCAGCAGCAACAGGGGCGCTGAAGCTTTCTTT
v_gene: TRBV6-2/TRBV6-3
abundance: few
j_gene: TRBJ1-1
d_gene: TRBD1

CDR3aa: CASSLQIHSPEKVFF
CDR3nt: TGCGCCAGCAGCCTGCAGATTCACAGCCCTGAAAAAGTGTTTTTT
v_gene: TRBV4-3
abundance: once
j_gene: TRBJ1-4
d_gene: -

CDR3aa: CASSLSPGPQETQYF
CDR3nt: TGTGCCAGCAGCTTATCCCCAGGCCCACAAGAGACCCAGTACTTC
v_gene: TRBV11-2
abundance: -
j_gene: TRBJ2-5
d_gene: -

CDR3aa: CASKQRDNEQFF
CDR3nt: TGTGCCAGCAAGCAAAGAGACAATGAGCAGTTCTTC
v_gene: TRBV6-2/TRBV6-3
abundance: -
j_gene: TRBJ2-1
d_gene: -

CDR3aa: CATRRGGVDEQFF
CDR3nt: TGTGCCACCCGCCGGGGGGGGGTCGATGAGCAGTTCTTC
v_gene: TRBV2
abundance: few
j_gene: TRBJ2-1
d_gene: TRBD2

CDR3aa: CATSRGSGANVLTF
CDR3nt: TGTGCCACCTCCCGGGGATCTGGGGCCAACGTCCTGACTTTC
v_gene: TRBV15
abundance: -
j_gene: TRBJ2-6
d_gene: -

CDR3aa: CASSTRDGQPQHF
CDR3nt: TGTGCCAGCAGTACCCGGGACGGTCAGCCCCAGCATTTT
v_gene: TRBV6-1
abundance: few
j_gene: TRBJ1-5
d_gene: -

CDR3aa: CSAWGTANYGYTF
CDR3nt: TGCAGTGCATGGGGGACAGCGAACTATGGCTACACCTTC
v_gene: TRBV20-1
abundance: -
j_gene: TRBJ1-2
d_gene: TRBD1

CDR3aa: CSATAQGRANTEAFF
CDR3nt: TGCAGTGCCACCGCCCAGGGCAGGGCTAACACTGAAGCTTTCTTT
v_gene: TRBV20-1
abundance: -
j_gene: TRBJ1-1
d_gene: -

CDR3aa: CASSPGESEETQYF
CDR3nt: TGTGCCAGCAGTCCAGGGGAGAGTGAAGAGACCCAGTACTTC
v_gene: TRBV27
abundance: -
j_gene: TRBJ2-5
d_gene: -

CDR3aa: CASSQGTSGTTAKNIQYF
CDR3nt: TGTGCCAGCAGCCAGGGGACTAGCGGGACCACCGCCAAAAACATTCAGTACTTC
v_gene: TRBV4-2
abundance: -
j_gene: TRBJ2-4
d_gene: TRBD2

CDR3aa: CASSEVLGMNTEAFF
CDR3nt: TGTGCCAGCAGTGAAGTTTTGGGGATGAACACTGAAGCTTTCTTT
v_gene: TRBV6-1
abundance: few
j_gene: TRBJ1-1
d_gene: -

CDR3aa: CASGDDSNQPQHF
CDR3nt: TGTGCCAGCGGAGACGATAGCAATCAGCCCCAGCATTTT
v_gene: TRBV6-1
abundance: many
j_gene: TRBJ1-5
d_gene: -

CDR3aa: CASSLRDGGHSYGYTF
CDR3nt: TGCGCCAGCAGCCTAAGAGACGGAGGTCACAGCTATGGCTACACCTTC
v_gene: TRBV4-1
abundance: -
j_gene: TRBJ1-2
d_gene: -

CDR3aa: CASSQGQGEKLFF
CDR3nt: TGCGCCAGCAGCCAAGGACAAGGAGAAAAACTGTTTTTT
v_gene: TRBV4-3
abundance: few
j_gene: TRBJ1-4
d_gene: -

CDR3aa: CASSLTGVNQPQHF
CDR3nt: TGTGCCAGCAGCCTGACAGGGGTCAATCAGCCCCAGCATTTT
v_gene: TRBV12-3/TRBV12-4
abundance: -
j_gene: TRBJ1-5
d_gene: TRBD1

CDR3aa: CASGLTSGPSTDTQYF
CDR3nt: TGTGCCTCCGGCCTAACTAGCGGTCCTAGCACAGATACGCAGTATTTT
v_gene: TRBV6-2/TRBV6-3
abundance: -
j_gene: TRBJ2-3
d_gene: TRBD2

CDR3aa: CASSYLSGSTDTQYF
CDR3nt: TGTGCCAGCAGCTATCTTAGCGGGAGCACAGATACGCAGTATTTT
v_gene: TRBV11-1
abundance: -
j_gene: TRBJ2-3
d_gene: TRBD2

CDR3aa: CATIRGLRIPDTQYF
CDR3nt: TGTGCCACAATCCGGGGTCTCAGGATTCCAGATACGCAGTATTTT
v_gene: TRBV10-3
abundance: -
j_gene: TRBJ2-3
d_gene: -

CDR3aa: CASSLGRLGHNEQFF
CDR3nt: TGTGCCAGTAGCCTCGGGCGCCTTGGGCACAATGAGCAGTTCTTC
v_gene: TRBV19
abundance: -
j_gene: TRBJ2-1
d_gene: -